This T cell receptor beta chain stems from a study of T cell changes during pregnancy in multiple sclerosis. Only in-frame clones appear in the TCRdb table, and some are missing; sequencing was by immunoSEQ multiplex PCR. In the table there are 40,000 to 45,000 clones, roughly nine tenths of which are singletons. The CDR3 covers 17 residues. The germline CDR1 and CDR2 sequences are KGHSH and LQKENI. Trimming cost V 5 bases and J 0 bases, with 17 bases left between them. The specimen comprised CD4+ T cells from peripheral blood mononuclear cells, sampled in the first trimester of pregnancy. The clonotype comes from a female donor with multiple sclerosis, enrolled in a pregnancy study. The chain carries TRBV18 and TRBJ2-1, with D perhaps TRBD2 (6 bases). CDR3 in DNA: TGTGCCAGCTCATCCGGGGGTGGCGGGATCTCCTACAATGAGCAGTTCTTC. Translating gives CASSSGGGGISYNEQFF. Complete variable domain (other parts from reference TRBV18 and TRBJ2-1): NAGVMQNPRHLVRRRGQEARLRCSPMKGHSHVYWYRQLPEEGLKFMVYLQKENIIDESGMPKERFSAEFPKEGPSILRIQQVVRGDSAAYFCASSSGGGGISYNEQFFGPGTRLTVL.